A single sample is the source of the 9 T cell receptor beta chains below, sequenced in a study of blood T cell repertoires in COVID-19. Profiled with immunoSEQ multiplex PCR; TCRdb holds only in-frame clones, not every one. The sample lists about 74,000 clones, approximately 80% occurring once. The sample taken for sequencing was peripheral blood. These receptors all stem from a human donor in a cohort sampled during active COVID-19.

With respect to this clone: The same CDR3 can be traced to other DNA sequences in this sample. The gene calls are TRBV5-1 and TRBJ1-1, with TRBD1 matching over 9 bases. The CDR3 loop spans 14 amino acids. The germline gives CDR1 SGHRS, CDR2 YFSETQ. V lost 2 bases, J lost 1 base, and 0 bases stayed unmatched. This CDR3 reads CASSLQGANTEAFF. CDR3 in DNA: TGCGCCAGCAGCTTACAGGGGGCGAACACTGAAGCTTTCTTT.

The CDR3: CASSLARSTEAFF. Here the CDR3 DNA reads TGTGCCAGCAGCTTAGCACGGAGCACTGAAGCTTTCTTT. V and J are TRBV11-2 and TRBJ1-1; D is unresolved. The CDR3 has 13 amino acids. The V end was cut by 1 base, the J end by 4 bases, with 7 bases between. From germline, CDR1 is SGHAT and CDR2 FQNNGV. Filled out from reference TRBV11-2 and TRBJ1-1, the complete variable domain reads EAGVAQSPRYKIIEKRQSVAFWCNPISGHATLYWYQQILGQGPKLLIQFQNNGVVDDSQLPKDRFSAERLKGVDSTLKIQPAKLEDSAVYLCASSLARSTEAFFGQGTRLTVV.

This clone came up a few times. The chain carries TRBV5-1 and TRBJ1-4; TRBD1 aligns across 8 bases. The trim removed 0 bases at V and 4 bases at J, leaving 2 bases unmatched. Germline assignment: CDR1 SGHRS and CDR2 YFSETQ. The length of the CDR3 is 15 residues. CDR3 loop: CASSLGTGYNEKLFF. CDR3 nucleotides: TGCGCCAGCAGCTTGGGGACAGGGTATAATGAAAAACTGTTTTTT. Supplemented by reference TRBV5-1 and TRBJ1-4, the full variable domain reads KAGVTQTPRYLIKTRGQQVTLSCSPISGHRSVSWYQQTPGQGLQFLFEYFSETQRNKGNFPGRFSGRQFSNSRSEMNVSTLELGDSALYLCASSLGTGYNEKLFFGSGTQLSVL.

The chain joins TRBV6-2 or TRBV6-3 to TRBJ2-7; TRBD2 might be the D (6 bases). The germline V and J ends were trimmed by 5 bases and 0 bases, with 14 bases remaining between them. Germline V gene lookup returns CDR1 MNHEY and CDR2 SVGEGT. The CDR3 covers 15 residues. CDR3 protein: CASSQSGLLSYEQYF. CDR3 coding DNA: TGTGCCAGCAGTCAGAGCGGGCTTCTCTCCTACGAGCAGTACTTC.

The CDR3 sequence: CASSLEDRGLNEQYF. The CDR3 region has the DNA TGTGCCAGCAGCTTGGAGGACAGGGGTCTAAACGAGCAGTACTTC. This chain joins TRBV5-4 and TRBJ2-7, with 9 positions matching TRBD1. From germline, CDR1 is SGHNT and CDR2 YYREEE (reference sequence). This CDR3 is 15 amino acids long. V lost 0 bases, J lost 5 bases, and 6 bases stayed unmatched. Together with reference TRBV5-4 and TRBJ2-7, the CDR3 gives the full variable domain: ETGVTQSPTHLIKTRGQQVTLRCSSQSGHNTVSWYQQALGQGPQFIFQYYREEENGRGNFPPRFSGLQFPNYSSELNVNALELDDSALYLCASSLEDRGLNEQYFGPGTRLTVT.

This clone is termed medium-sized. V is TRBV6-2 or TRBV6-3 and J is TRBJ1-1; D is possibly TRBD1 (6 bases). The germline V gene has CDR1 MNHEY and CDR2 SVGEGT. Trimming stripped 2 bases from V and 1 base from J, with 11 bases between. This CDR3 contains 15 residues. The CDR3 reads CASSYQGHPNTEAFF. The CDR3 DNA reads TGTGCCAGCAGTTACCAGGGACACCCGAACACTGAAGCTTTCTTT.

The V call is TRBV25-1, the J call TRBJ2-1; 10 nucleotides agree with TRBD2. This CDR3 spans 15 amino acids. CDR1 MGHDK and CDR2 SYGVNS come from the germline V gene. The V segment lost 8 bases and the J segment 4 bases; nucleotides outside the gene matches: 8. This CDR3 is CASSRTSGTYNEQFF. CDR3 DNA sequence: TGTGCCAGCTCCCGGACTAGCGGAACATACAATGAGCAGTTCTTC.

This chain links TRBV10-1 with TRBJ1-1; D call uncertain. With 3 bases removed from V and 1 base from J, the gap between germline ends came to 6 bases. This CDR3 contains 13 residues. Germline V gene data show CDR1 as WNHNN and CDR2 as SYGVQD (reference sequence). CDR3 region: CASSDQWNTEAFF. CDR3 nucleotides: TGCGCCAGCAGTGACCAATGGAACACTGAAGCTTTCTTT.

V and J are TRBV27 and TRBJ2-3, with TRBD2 as a possible D gene (5 bases). Germline CDR1 and CDR2: MNHEY and SMNVEV (reference sequence). The CDR3 consists of 12 residues. Trimming took off 9 bases at V and 4 bases at J, with 11 bases between the two ends. Here the CDR3 reads CASRGFPDTQYF. For the CDR3, the DNA is TGTGCCAGTCGAGGGTTCCCAGATACGCAGTATTTT.